This is a list of T cell receptor beta chains from one sample in a study of blood T cells in healthy people across ages. Each CDR3 protein is one row after TCRdb ran MiXCR on the 5' RACE reads. In the table there are fewer than 1 million distinct CDR3 sequences, around 42% of which are singletons. Sequencing input: blood. The receptors stem from a man aged 55 to 70 in good health. The CDR3 runs from the conserved cysteine through the conserved F or W.

v_gene,j_gene,CDR3aa
TRBV20-1,TRBJ2-1,CSATRGHSYNEQFF
TRBV28,TRBJ2-3,CASSLGGADTDTQYF
TRBV4-1,TRBJ2-1,CASSQGRGGNYNEQFF
TRBV18,TRBJ1-1,CASSPPSGMDTEAFF
TRBV11-2,TRBJ1-2,CASSLYRGNYGYTF
TRBV4-3,TRBJ2-6,CASSQVSSGANVLTF
TRBV9,TRBJ2-7,CASSVQGNEQYF
TRBV20-1,TRBJ2-7,CSAMGQGNYEQYF
TRBV7-3,TRBJ2-1,CAGSLGRGNEQFF
TRBV12-3/TRBV12-4,TRBJ1-6,CASSFLDTSPLHF
TRBV3-1,TRBJ2-5,CASSQSPADQETQYF
TRBV18,TRBJ1-2,CASSPHSQGRNYGYTF
TRBV7-9,TRBJ2-3,CANSRRGPGTDTQYF
TRBV11-2,TRBJ1-2,CASSSGLNYGYTF
TRBV20-1,TRBJ2-3,CSARGTSGSSGTQYF
TRBV5-1,TRBJ2-5,CASSRQRRIQETQYF
TRBV28,TRBJ2-3,CASSLEQDDTQYF
TRBV28,TRBJ2-7,CASSRNAGGVYEQYF
TRBV25-1,TRBJ1-2,CASSDRAPYGYTF
TRBV20-1,-,CSASGGDNEQYF
TRBV4-1,TRBJ2-7,CASSQVWPGGTYEQYF
TRBV30,TRBJ2-7,CAWSQLAGATYEQYF
TRBV28,TRBJ1-4,CASNNPGTANEKLFF
TRBV5-1,TRBJ1-1,CASSLGRDRAEAFF
TRBV12-3/TRBV12-4,TRBJ2-1,CASSPGLAGQYNEQFF
TRBV29-1,TRBJ2-3,CSVPKAGTGYTDTQYF
TRBV7-6,TRBJ1-4,CASSVAGGGPTNEKLFF
TRBV9,TRBJ2-7,CASSRGDVTLYEQYF
TRBV7-2,TRBJ2-7,CASAREQYF
TRBV7-8,TRBJ2-1,CASSLGGERREQFF